The sequence of this TCR beta chain was determined in a study of blood T cell repertoires in COVID-19. Study summary: The United States, Italy and Spain provided the acute and convalescent COVID-19 samples. PBMCs, B-cell-depleted T cells, or T cells provided the cDNA or gDNA that made up the material.

Original analysis: Reference gene primers were amplified, and this amplification served to estimate nucleated cell counts. Sequenced by immunoSEQ multiplex PCR; TCRdb stores in-frame clones only, minus some. Clonal size and the V and J genes are those of that table, whereas D and trimming came from the DNA. The repertoire holds approximately 250,000 clones, 80% to 90% seen once, with 1.4% in the top ten. The CDR3 consists of 17 residues. Per the germline V gene, CDR1 is GTSNPN and CDR2 is SVGIG (reference sequence). The ends were cut back, 5 bases at V and 0 bases at J, with 22 bases in the middle. The sample consisted of peripheral blood. The chain carries TRBV30 and TRBJ1-1, with a weak D call TRBD1 (5 bases). This receptor was taken from a woman in her thirties or forties who had recovered from COVID-19. CDR3 sequence reads: CAWHSGRVPRMNTEAFF. CDR3 in DNA: TGTGCCTGGCACTCCGGCAGGGTCCCAAGAATGAACACTGAAGCTTTCTTT.